This T cell receptor beta chain derives from a study of identical twins. TCRdb recomputed calls from the 5' RACE reads with MiXCR, one row per CDR3 protein. The data show some 190,000 distinct CDR3 sequences, roughly 15% seen once. Study-wide points: Recombination models fit unrelated individuals' TCR alpha sharing but underestimated twins'.

V shed 6 bases and J shed 7 bases, with 22 bases lying between them. The CDR3 extends over 17 amino acids. CDR1 MGHDK and CDR2 SYGVNS come from the germline V gene. This clonotype was observed a handful of times. Its specificity is not known. The same data also went into a second study, on T cells expressing NK-cell markers. That investigation notes: Sequencing covered eight donors, seven HCMV-seropositive and one seronegative.

This chain connects TRBV25-1 to TRBJ1-6, with a weak D call TRBD1 (5 bases). Sequences were obtained from CD8+ T cells sorted from blood. The clonotype was recovered from a woman aged 18-29 years in good health. DNA for the CDR3: TGTGCCAGCAGGGGGGGACCTTCGTGGTCTTGGAATTCACCCCTCCACTTT. It specifies CASRGGPSWSWNSPLHF.